Listed here are 25 T cell receptor beta chains from one sample, sequenced in a study of blood T cell repertoires in COVID-19. The data were produced by immunoSEQ multiplex PCR, yet TCRdb's version contains in-frame clones alone and is incomplete. The data contain around 150,000 clones, around 85% of them seen just once; the ten biggest clones take up roughly 9.6%. Material for sequencing was peripheral blood. The receptors originated from a man between 60 and 75 years old with active or convalescent COVID-19.

This clone was picked up one time. The chain has TRBV19 and TRBJ2-2, with unresolved D. The V end was cut by 6 bases, the J end by 3 bases, with 11 bases between. This CDR3 comprises 14 residues. The germline CDR1 and CDR2 sequences are LNHDA and SQIVND (reference sequence). Here the CDR3 DNA reads TGTGCCAGTAGGACTTCAAGACACACCGGGGAGCTGTTTTTT. Amino acid sequence: CASRTSRHTGELFF.

The chain joins TRBV27 to TRBJ1-1; unclear D gene. Trimming shortened V by 7 bases and J by 6 bases, and 15 bases separated the two germline ends. The CDR3 runs 13 residues. Germline assignment: CDR1 MNHEY and CDR2 SMNVEV (reference sequence). CDR3 residues: CASNPWAYAEAFF. The DNA of the CDR3 is TGTGCCAGCAACCCGTGGGCCTACGCTGAAGCTTTCTTT.

A few counts support this clone. This chain links TRBV2 with TRBJ2-3; maybe TRBD1 (5 bases). V lost 0 bases to trimming and J lost 1 base, with 11 bases between them. The CDR3 spans 16 residues. Germline values: CDR1 SNHLY, CDR2 FYNNEI. DNA of the CDR3: TGTGCCAGCAGTGAAGCGCTTCTAGGGGGCACAGATACGCAGTATTTT. Encoded protein: CASSEALLGGTDTQYF.

A few counts support this clone. This chain joins TRBV4-1 and TRBJ1-1, with D unclear. The CDR3 has 14 amino acids. Between the trimmed V and J ends, which lost 4 bases and 3 bases, there was a span of 12 bases. CDR1 MGHRA and CDR2 YSYEKL come from the germline V gene. The CDR3 DNA reads TGCGCCAGCAGCCCAGATTTATCCTACACTGAAGCTTTCTTT. Protein sequence: CASSPDLSYTEAFF.

CDR3 coding DNA: TGTGCCAGTTCAATCGGGAGGACGATCACCGGGGAGCTGTTTTTT. As protein: CASSIGRTITGELFF. V usage is TRBV28 and J usage is TRBJ2-2, with 7 bases matching TRBD2. Germline V gives CDR1 MDHEN, CDR2 SYDVKM. The junction had 11 bases not matched to a gene; V was cut back by 9 bases and J by 4 bases. The CDR3 contains 15 residues.

The CDR3, as DNA: TGTGCCAGCAGCCCCAGGCGGGGGCAGCCCCAGCATTTT. Its protein is CASSPRRGQPQHF. The chain joins TRBV7-2 to TRBJ1-5, with a tentative D call TRBD1 (5 bases). The length of the CDR3 is 13 residues. Germline CDR1 SGHTA, CDR2 FQGNSA. Trimming took off 5 bases at V and 7 bases at J, with 12 bases between the two ends.

This clone showed up just once. The CDR3 loop reads CATSRSGQGSNQPQHF. DNA for the CDR3: TGTGCCACCAGCAGAAGTGGACAGGGGAGCAATCAGCCCCAGCATTTT. The rearrangement uses TRBV15 and TRBJ1-5; 9 positions agree with TRBD1. With 2 bases clipped from V and 1 base from J, the junction kept 3 bases outside the gene matches. Germline V gene data show CDR1 as LNHNV and CDR2 as YYDKDF (reference sequence). The CDR3 spans 16 residues.

This clone appeared a single time. The chain links TRBV28 to TRBJ1-2; a possible D gene is TRBD1 (6 bases). CDR1 MDHEN and CDR2 SYDVKM come from the germline V gene. The V end was cut by 1 base, the J end by 4 bases, with 16 bases between. The CDR3 totals 16 residues. CDR3 DNA: TGTGCCAGCAGTTTATCGGGGGGGCGCATTCTCTATGGCTACACCTTC. Translation: CASSLSGGRILYGYTF.

The CDR3 reads CASSPGLIRDTQYF. CDR3 DNA: TGTGCCAGCAGCCCGGGACTAATTCGAGATACGCAGTATTTT. This chain links TRBV5-6 with TRBJ2-3, with 7 bases fitting TRBD2. The junction had 7 bases not matched to a gene; V was cut back by 4 bases and J by 5 bases. This CDR3 spans 14 amino acids. Looked up from germline, CDR1 is SGHDT and CDR2 is YYEEEE.

The chain combines TRBV9 with TRBJ1-2; 7 bases agree with TRBD1. Germline V gives CDR1 SGDLS, CDR2 YYNGEE. The CDR3 totals 14 residues. Trimming took 4 bases from V and 2 from J; bases not matched to a gene: 5. CDR3 coding DNA: TGTGCCAGCAGCCCACCGACAGGGAACTATGGCTACACCTTC. The encoded protein is CASSPPTGNYGYTF. The complete variable domain, with remaining parts taken from reference TRBV9 and TRBJ1-2, reads DSGVTQTPKHLITATGQRVTLRCSPRSGDLSVYWYQQSLDQGLQFLIQYYNGEERAKGNILERFSAQQFPDLHSELNLSSLELGDSALYFCASSPPTGNYGYTFGSGTRLTVV.

The V and J genes are TRBV19 and TRBJ1-1; 10 bases match TRBD1. The junction had 2 bases not matched to a gene; V was cut back by 3 bases and J by 7 bases. Germline CDR1 and CDR2: LNHDA and SQIVND (reference sequence). The CDR3 is made up of 13 amino acids. The CDR3, as DNA: TGTGCCAGTAGTATCGGGACAGGGGATGAAGCTTTCTTT. This gives the protein CASSIGTGDEAFF.

The CDR3 here is CASSLESSYGYTF. CDR3 in DNA: TGTGCCAGCAGCTTAGAATCGTCCTATGGCTACACCTTC. This sequence joins TRBV7-9 and TRBJ1-2; D unresolved. Germline V gives CDR1 SEHNR, CDR2 FQNEAQ (reference sequence). The CDR3 has 13 amino acids. V was trimmed by 1 base and J by 4 bases, leaving 7 bases between them.

The V call is TRBV3-1 (or the pseudogene TRBV3-2), the J call TRBJ2-2, with TRBD1 matching over 9 bases. The CDR3 loop spans 16 amino acids. Germline V gene lookup returns CDR1 LGHDT and CDR2 YNNKEL (reference sequence). J lost 4 bases, V lost 2 bases, and 5 bases had no gene match. The chain's CDR3 is CASSQNRDRVTGELFF. In DNA, the CDR3 is TGTGCCAGCAGCCAAAACCGGGACAGGGTCACCGGGGAGCTGTTTTTT.

This sequence joins TRBV11-2 and TRBJ1-1; D gene unclear. Trimming removed 2 bases at V and 0 bases at J, with 10 bases between. Looked up from germline, CDR1 is SGHAT and CDR2 is FQNNGV. The CDR3 has 15 amino acids. CDR3 in amino acids: CASSLPPGVNTEAFF. CDR3 DNA: TGTGCCAGCAGCTTACCCCCCGGGGTGAACACTGAAGCTTTCTTT. The variable domain in full, with the rest retrieved from reference TRBV11-2 and TRBJ1-1, is EAGVAQSPRYKIIEKRQSVAFWCNPISGHATLYWYQQILGQGPKLLIQFQNNGVVDDSQLPKDRFSAERLKGVDSTLKIQPAKLEDSAVYLCASSLPPGVNTEAFFGQGTRLTVV.

Comment on this clone: Other DNA sequences within the sample encode an identical CDR3. This chain joins TRBV5-1 and TRBJ2-3, with D possibly matching TRBD2 (8 bases). CDR3 size: 14 residues. CDR1 and CDR2 (germline): SGHRS, YFSETQ. Trimming removed 4 bases at V and 4 bases at J, with 13 bases between. The CDR3: CASSPGGGADTQYF. The CDR3 nucleotides read TGCGCCAGCAGCCCGGGAGGGGGCGCAGATACGCAGTATTTT.

The sample holds many counts of this clone. The CDR3 nucleotides are TGTGCCAGCGGGGAGAAAAGGGTCCCCTACGAGCAGTACTTC. Amino acid sequence: CASGEKRVPYEQYF. This chain connects TRBV28 to TRBJ2-7, with D possibly being TRBD2 (5 bases). This CDR3 region has 14 residues. V was clipped by 8 bases and J by 2 bases, with 16 bases between them. Germline assignment: CDR1 MDHEN and CDR2 SYDVKM. Drawing the rest from reference TRBV28 and TRBJ2-7, the complete variable domain is DVKVTQSSRYLVKRTGEKVFLECVQDMDHENMFWYRQDPGLGLRLIYFSYDVKMKEKGDIPEGYSVSREKKERFSLILESASTNQTSMYLCASGEKRVPYEQYFGPGTRLTVT.

The chain uses TRBV5-1 and TRBJ2-5; maybe TRBD1 (6 bases). V lost 2 bases and J lost 5, with 13 bases in between. Germline CDR1 is SGHRS and CDR2 is YFSETQ. CDR3 length: 14 residues. For the CDR3, the DNA is TGCGCCAGCAGCTTCAAGGCTCAGGGGGAGACCCAGTACTTC. Protein: CASSFKAQGETQYF.

J is TRBJ2-7 and V is TRBV2, with a weak D call TRBD2 (6 bases). The CDR3 contains 14 residues. V was clipped by 2 bases and J by 6 bases, with 14 bases between them. Germline lookup yields CDR1 SNHLY and CDR2 FYNNEI. The CDR3 sequence: CASSENPGEGEQYF. The CDR3, as DNA: TGTGCCAGCAGTGAAAATCCGGGAGAGGGCGAGCAGTACTTC. Full variable domain (missing parts from reference TRBV2 and TRBJ2-7): EPEVTQTPSHQVTQMGQEVILRCVPISNHLYFYWYRQILGQKVEFLVSFYNNEISEKSEIFDDQFSVERPDGSNFTLKIRSTKLEDSAMYFCASSENPGEGEQYFGPGTRLTVT.

The chain employs TRBV7-9 and TRBJ2-5, with a tentative D call TRBD1 (6 bases). This CDR3 contains 11 residues. Per germline, CDR1 SEHNR and CDR2 FQNEAQ (reference sequence). The ends were cut back, 7 bases at V and 5 bases at J, with 8 bases in the middle. The CDR3, as DNA: TGTGCCAGCACCCAGGGGGAGACCCAGTACTTC. This translates into CASTQGETQYF.

The chain employs TRBV19 and TRBJ1-1, with a possible D match to TRBD1 (6 bases). The CDR3 is made up of 14 amino acids. The germline V gene has CDR1 LNHDA and CDR2 SQIVND (reference sequence). Deletions cut 3 bases from V and 0 bases from J, with 8 bases between. CDR3 DNA: TGTGCCAGTAGTATTAGACAGGTGAACACTGAAGCTTTCTTT. Its protein product is CASSIRQVNTEAFF.

This chain's CDR3 is CASSLGTVYTF. The CDR3 DNA follows: TGTGCCAGCAGTTTAGGGACAGTATACACCTTC. J is TRBJ1-2 and V is TRBV28, with 7 positions matching TRBD1. Per germline, CDR1 MDHEN and CDR2 SYDVKM. This CDR3 is 11 amino acids long. V lost 2 bases to trimming and J lost 11 bases; unmatched junction nucleotides: 2.

The rearrangement joins TRBV3-1 (or the pseudogene TRBV3-2) to TRBJ2-7, with TRBD1 as a possible D gene (5 bases). V was clipped by 4 bases and J by 6 bases, with 16 bases between them. The CDR3 covers 14 residues. The germline V gene has CDR1 LGHDT and CDR2 YNNKEL (reference sequence). In nucleotides, the CDR3 is TGTGCCAGCAGCCCTTCTCAGGGTTTTGGCGAGCAGTACTTC. Amino acid sequence: CASSPSQGFGEQYF.

This chain links TRBV10-3 with TRBJ2-3, with 7 bases fitting TRBD1. J gave up 5 bases and V 9 bases, and 11 bases lay outside the gene matches. In germline, CDR1 is ENHRY, CDR2 SYGVKD. This CDR3 is 14 amino acids long. The CDR3 DNA reads as TGTGCCATTGCTTTAAGGGGGCCGGGAGATACGCAGTATTTT. Its protein product is CAIALRGPGDTQYF.

The chain has TRBV9 and TRBJ2-2, with 8 nucleotides matching TRBD1. This CDR3 contains 16 residues. From germline, CDR1 is SGDLS and CDR2 YYNGEE. With V trimmed by 3 bases and J by 5 bases, 9 bases remained unmatched. The CDR3 bases are TGTGCCAGCAGCGCACAAAGACAGGGGATGACCGGGGAGCTGTTTTTT. Residues: CASSAQRQGMTGELFF.

This clone was observed a handful of times. This sequence joins TRBV23-1 and TRBJ2-1, with TRBD2 matching 9 bases. TRBV23-1 is recorded as an ORF, its role being uncertain. After removal of 3 bases from V and 7 bases from J, the junction contained 7 bases not matched to a gene. The CDR3 extends over 15 amino acids. The CDR3 reads CASSHKGTSRNEQFF. CDR3 DNA sequence: TGCGCCAGCAGTCATAAGGGGACTAGCAGGAATGAGCAGTTCTTC.